This TCR beta chain was retrieved from a study of response to subunit inactivated influenza vaccine. Study outcomes and limitations: Authors suggested each seasonal flu vaccination may recruit only limited numbers of new T cells.

The CDR3 is 12 amino acids. V was clipped by 4 bases and J by 9 bases, with 11 bases between them. The table lists this clonotype with a few counts. The antigen remains undetermined. MiXCR was run by TCRdb on the RT-PCR reads, yielding one entry per CDR3 protein. This sample yields 430,000 or so distinct CDR3 sequences, of which approximately 11% are seen a single time; approximately 12% belongs to the top ten. The sample in question was PBMCs from blood, obtained more than 35 days after vaccination. This receptor was taken from a man aged 45-60 years who received an inactivated influenza vaccine. The rearrangement joins TRBV12-3 or TRBV12-4 to TRBJ2-3; perhaps TRBD1 as D (6 bases). Written as DNA, the CDR3 is TGTGCCAGCAGTTGGACAGCCCCAACGCAGTATTTT. Its protein is CASSWTAPTQYF.